The following is a T cell receptor beta chain sequence with its context. CDR3 regions were amplified by Arm-PCR using iRepertoire HTBI primers to build TCR beta libraries. MiXCR was run by TCRdb on the multiplex PCR reads, yielding one entry per CDR3 protein. Of 400,000 to 500,000 distinct CDR3 sequences listed, roughly 17% were seen once; the top ten hold roughly a tenth. Time point in this sample: newly diagnosed GD, antithyroid drugs for less than 3 months. The TCR library was made from RNA that had been extracted from PBMCs in TRIzol. The germline gives CDR1 MDHEN, CDR2 SYDVKM. The V gene end was trimmed by 2 bases and the J gene end by 12 bases; junction bases not matched to a gene: 7. The CDR3 runs to 14 residues. This sample is drawn from a study of regulatory T cells in long-lasting Graves disease. This same sample was also part of a study on T cells in Graves' hyperthyroidism and ophthalmopathy.

The chain recombines TRBV28 with TRBJ2-1; 10 nucleotides agree with TRBD2. The TCR originated in a woman aged 25 to 39 with Graves disease. The material was peripheral blood mononuclear cells (PBMCs), obtained at new diagnosis, from a patient treated with antithyroid drugs. This chain's CDR3 is CASSLGAGGLGQFF. As DNA, the CDR3 is TGTGCCAGCAGTTTAGGAGCGGGAGGGTTGGGGCAGTTCTTC.